This T cell receptor (beta chain) comes out of a study of cytomegalovirus exposure and HLA in healthy donors. Germline-derived CDR1 and CDR2 are KGHSH and LQKENI. CDR3 length equals 14 residues. J was trimmed by 4 bases and V by 6 bases; bases with no gene match: 4. As to this clone: Other DNA sequences of this sample code for an identical CDR3.

It was with 60 Vbeta and 13 Jbeta primers that the PCR ran. TCRdb's copy holds only in-frame clones and misses some; the assay was immunoSEQ multiplex PCR. The table lists under 200,000 clones, about 81% of them singletons. Sequenced material: PBMCs. The chain joins TRBV18 to TRBJ2-3; TRBD1 matches 10 bases. The receptor was isolated from a girl aged 5-17 years in good health and CMV-seropositive. CDR3 residues: CASSPGQGADTQYF. The CDR3 DNA follows: TGTGCCAGCTCTCCTGGACAGGGGGCAGATACGCAGTATTTT.